One TCR beta chain is described in this entry. Its antigen is still unknown. Relative to the germline gene, one junction end is altered; a read error may explain this. The authors drew ten milliliters of peripheral blood from each donor. CDR1 is LGHNA, CDR2 YNFKEQ, per germline. This CDR3 spans 16 amino acids. The source of the sample is a study of blood T cells in healthy people across ages. Whole-study context: There was about one barcoded beta molecule captured by template switching per two T cells.

A J-beta primer mix and a sample-barcoded 5' primer were used in a second PCR of roughly 7 to 12 cycles. TCRdb re-called the 5' RACE reads with MiXCR, one entry per CDR3 protein. This table holds 500,000 to 550,000 distinct CDR3 sequences, more than 20% found once. Notes on the study in general: Measured against age, TCR beta diversity per million T cells decreased in a roughly linear manner.

A further study also used this sample, focusing on T cells of mothers and their children. That paper notes: Slightly higher, non-significant overlap characterized related mother-child pairs relative to unrelated pairs.

The TCR comes from a boy between 5 and 17 years old in good health. The gene calls are TRBV4-2 and TRBJ2-4, with D tentatively TRBD2 (6 bases). Specimen: blood. CDR3 coding DNA: TGTACCAGCAGCCCTTTCGGTCGGAGGGGCCCGAACATTCAGTACTTC. Its translation: CTSSPFGRRGPNIQYF.